The entry below gives a single TCR beta chain sequence along with its context. V dropped 3 bases and J dropped 5; count of bases not matched to a gene: 9. The CDR3 spans 15 residues. Germline V gene sequence: CDR1 SEHNR, CDR2 FQNEAQ (reference sequence). Seattle patients were enrolled while actively infected and followed longitudinally. The sample is drawn from a study of blood T cell repertoires in COVID-19. Study-wide context: Samples representing acute and convalescent COVID-19 were sourced from the United States, Italy and Spain.

Method: immunoSEQ multiplex PCR; TCRdb's copy keeps in-frame clones and lacks some. The profile shows almost 350,000 clones, approximately 89% of them singletons. This chain connects TRBV7-9 to TRBJ2-7; 8 positions agree with TRBD1. This clonotype was obtained from a woman in her sixties with COVID-19, enrolled during active disease. Sequences were obtained from peripheral blood. CDR3 in DNA: TGTGCCAGCAGCTTGTGGAGGACAGGGTTTCACGAGCAGTACTTC. Protein product: CASSLWRTGFHEQYF.